A single sample is the source of the 22 T cell receptor beta chains below, sequenced in a study of blood T cell repertoires in COVID-19. Some clones are missing from TCRdb's copy, which holds only in-frame ones; the method was immunoSEQ multiplex PCR. This table holds roughly 300,000 clones, around 86% found once. The sample consisted of PBMCs or T cells enriched from blood (not recorded which). These receptor sequences come from a woman aged 40 to 49 with acute COVID-19.

V usage is TRBV28 and J usage is TRBJ2-1; 12 nucleotides agree with TRBD2. Germline CDR1 MDHEN, CDR2 SYDVKM. This CDR3 spans 16 amino acids. V shed 5 bases and J 6 bases; nucleotides not matched to a gene: 8. Written as DNA, the CDR3 is TGTGCCAGCAGTCCGCCTAGCGGGAGGGCGGCCAATGAGCAGTTCTTC. Translation gives CASSPPSGRAANEQFF.

In this sample, this clone turned up a few times. The rearrangement links TRBV19 to TRBJ1-4; 7 nucleotides align to TRBD1. V shed 6 bases, J shed 11 bases, and the junction held 9 bases outside the gene matches. Per germline, CDR1 LNHDA and CDR2 SQIVND (reference sequence). The CDR3 runs 13 residues. DNA of the CDR3: TGTGCCAGTAGAGGGAAGGGGGCAGAGAAACTGTTTTTT. As protein: CASRGKGAEKLFF. The full variable domain, with the rest looked up from reference TRBV19 and TRBJ1-4, is DGGITQSPKYLFRKEGQNVTLSCEQNLNHDAMYWYRQDPGQGLRLIYYSQIVNDFQKGDIAEGYSVSREKKESFPLTVTSAQKNPTAFYLCASRGKGAEKLFFGSGTQLSVL.

The chain couples TRBV27 to TRBJ1-6, with a weak D call TRBD1 (5 bases). Germline V CDR1 and CDR2: MNHEY, SMNVEV (reference sequence). V was cut by 0 bases and J by 9 bases, with 15 bases left in between. The CDR3 covers 16 residues. CDR3 residues: CASSLSVGTWGSPLHF. The CDR3 DNA sequence: TGTGCCAGCAGTTTATCGGTCGGGACTTGGGGTTCACCCCTCCACTTT.

This chain joins TRBV29-1 and TRBJ1-2; 7 bases are shared with TRBD1. J was trimmed by 5 bases and V by 4 bases; bases with no gene match: 4. CDR3 length: 12 amino acids. CDR1 and CDR2 from the germline V gene are SQVTM and ANQGSEA. The CDR3 here is CSVAEGAYGYTF. In nucleotides, the CDR3 is TGCAGCGTTGCAGAGGGGGCTTATGGCTACACCTTC.

The CDR3 region is CASSLSPRSYNEQFF. In nucleotides, the CDR3 is TGTGCCAGCAGTTTATCTCCCAGGTCCTACAATGAGCAGTTCTTC. This chain links TRBV27 with TRBJ2-1, with D hard to call. The V end was cut by 0 bases, the J end by 1 base, with 7 bases between. Germline V gives CDR1 MNHEY, CDR2 SMNVEV (reference sequence). The CDR3 has 15 residues.

The chain employs TRBV4-1 and TRBJ2-3; 8 bases agree with TRBD2. This CDR3 comprises 15 residues. Trimming at V came to 1 base and at J to 6 bases, leaving 6 bases not matched to a gene. Germline CDR1 and CDR2: MGHRA and YSYEKL. The CDR3, as DNA: TGCGCCAGCAGCCAAGTTGGGACTAGTGGCGATACGCAGTATTTT. It codes for CASSQVGTSGDTQYF.

This chain joins TRBV12-3 or TRBV12-4 and TRBJ1-1, with D possibly being TRBD1 (5 bases). This CDR3 region has 11 residues. The ends were cut back, 5 bases at V and 11 bases at J, with 12 bases in the middle. Written as DNA, the CDR3 is TGTGCCAGCAGTCCTACAGGTGGCGCTTTCTTT. As protein: CASSPTGGAFF.

The chain is built from TRBV2 and TRBJ1-1, with D perhaps matching TRBD1 (5 bases). The CDR3 covers 14 residues. V lost 6 bases to trimming and J lost 4 bases, with 15 bases between them. Germline lookup yields CDR1 SNHLY and CDR2 FYNNEI. Written as DNA, the CDR3 is TGTGCCAGCAGAAGCAGGGTTTTGGCCACTGAAGCTTTCTTT. Its protein product is CASRSRVLATEAFF.

The J gene is TRBJ2-3, the V gene TRBV5-6; D ambiguous. The CDR3 is 16 residues long. The germline V and J ends were trimmed by 1 base and 3 bases, with 15 bases remaining between them. Germline V gives CDR1 SGHDT, CDR2 YYEEEE. CDR3 amino acids: CASSLSVRPHTDTQYF. DNA for the CDR3: TGTGCCAGCAGCTTGTCGGTCCGTCCCCATACAGATACGCAGTATTTT.

The V gene is TRBV27, the J gene TRBJ1-4; the D gene is possibly TRBD1 (5 bases). Deletions cut 6 bases from V and 7 bases from J, with 18 bases between. Germline V gives CDR1 MNHEY, CDR2 SMNVEV (reference sequence). CDR3 length: 15 amino acids. Here the CDR3 reads CASRQLGGVGEKLFF. The DNA of the CDR3 is TGTGCCAGCAGACAACTGGGGGGAGTAGGTGAAAAACTGTTTTTT.

This chain joins TRBV11-2 and TRBJ1-6; the D is unclear. The CDR3 is 15 amino acids. The V end lost 2 bases, the J end lost 9 bases, and 14 bases lay between the germline ends. CDR1 and CDR2 from the germline V gene are SGHAT and FQNNGV. The CDR3 reads CASSLRDGLGSPLHF. CDR3 in DNA: TGTGCCAGCAGCTTACGAGACGGGTTGGGTTCACCCCTCCACTTT.

The J gene is TRBJ1-2, the V gene TRBV15; 7 bases are a match to TRBD1. Germline lookup yields CDR1 LNHNV and CDR2 YYDKDF (reference sequence). The CDR3 length is 14 residues. The V and J ends lost 5 bases and 3 bases, in that order; junction bases with no gene match: 6. CDR3 nucleotide sequence: TGTGCCACCAGCGAGGGACAGACTGACTATGGCTACACCTTC. Translation gives CATSEGQTDYGYTF.

This clone was seen a single time. This chain links TRBV3-1 (or the pseudogene TRBV3-2) with TRBJ1-6; 8 bases fit TRBD1. The CDR3 sequence is 17 residues long. V dropped 6 bases and J dropped 6; count of bases not matched to a gene: 13. The V gene's germline CDR1 is LGHDT and CDR2 YNNKEL (reference sequence). The CDR3 loop reads CASSQNQGAFFNSPLHF. CDR3 bases: TGTGCCAGCAGTCAAAATCAGGGGGCCTTTTTTAATTCACCCCTCCACTTT.

The chain is built from TRBV9 and TRBJ2-5; no definite D call. There are 12 residues in the CDR3. Trimming removed 0 bases at V and 5 bases at J, with 5 bases between. Per the germline V gene, CDR1 is SGDLS and CDR2 is YYNGEE. The CDR3 is CASSVDRETQYF. The CDR3 DNA reads as TGTGCCAGCAGCGTAGACCGGGAGACCCAGTACTTC.

The chain couples TRBV5-4 to TRBJ1-1; 7 bases agree with TRBD1. Trimming removed 0 bases from V and 1 base from J; junction bases left unmatched: 6. Germline V gene lookup returns CDR1 SGHNT and CDR2 YYREEE (reference sequence). The CDR3 runs to 16 residues. DNA of the CDR3: TGTGCCAGCAGCTTGGCCACGAGGGGGCGGAACACTGAAGCTTTCTTT. Translated: CASSLATRGRNTEAFF.

The genes are TRBV4-2 and TRBJ2-5, with 8 bases lining up with TRBD2. V dropped 4 bases and J dropped 5; count of bases not matched to a gene: 9. The CDR3 is 15 amino acids. Germline CDR1 reads LGHNA; CDR2 reads YNFKEQ. In DNA, the CDR3 is TGTGCCAGCAGCCTGAAAGCGGGGGTGGGGGAGACCCAGTACTTC. It is translated as CASSLKAGVGETQYF.

Points on this clone: The DNA is left out, because the CDR3 cannot be placed on it with certainty; the CDR3 is given as TCRdb lists it. CDR3: CASTFGQGAGVAFF. The chain has TRBV25-1 and TRBJ2-1; the D segment call TRBD1 is taken from the table without a DNA check. The CDR3 is made up of 14 amino acids, end residues included. The V gene's germline CDR1 is MGHDK and CDR2 SYGVNS.

The rearrangement joins TRBV19 to TRBJ1-1, with D tentatively TRBD1 (5 bases). The CDR3 has 15 amino acids. Per germline, CDR1 LNHDA and CDR2 SQIVND (reference sequence). Trimming took off 2 bases at V and 0 bases at J, with 10 bases between the two ends. As DNA, the CDR3 is TGTGCCAGTAGTATAATCGCAGGGATGAACACTGAAGCTTTCTTT. This sequence encodes CASSIIAGMNTEAFF.

The V gene is TRBV4-3, the J gene TRBJ1-6; 11 nucleotides align to TRBD1. Trimming at V came to 4 bases and at J to 9 bases, leaving 2 bases not matched to a gene. The germline V gene has CDR1 LGHNA and CDR2 YSLEER. CDR3 length: 14 residues. The CDR3 protein is CASSRDRGSSPLHF. CDR3 nucleotide sequence: TGCGCCAGCAGCCGGGACAGGGGGAGTTCACCCCTCCACTTT.

V and J are TRBV18 and TRBJ2-2; 7 nucleotides align to TRBD2. The junction had 17 bases not matched to a gene; V was cut back by 3 bases and J by 4 bases. Germline V gives CDR1 KGHSH, CDR2 LQKENI. CDR3 size: 19 residues. The CDR3 DNA sequence: TGTGCCAGCTCACCGTCCCCTATCGGGGGAGGGCCGGGCACCGGGGAGCTGTTTTTT. It yields the protein CASSPSPIGGGPGTGELFF.

The genes are TRBV12-3 or TRBV12-4 and TRBJ1-2; D ambiguous. This CDR3 spans 12 amino acids. V was pared by 2 bases and J by 8 bases, with 9 bases between. The DNA for the CDR3 is TGTGCCAGCAGTTTATCAGAATCGGGCTACACCTTC. This encodes CASSLSESGYTF.

The V gene is TRBV4-1, the J gene TRBJ1-4; the D is unclear. The CDR3 is 15 residues long. Germline-derived CDR1 and CDR2 are MGHRA and YSYEKL. V dropped 7 bases and J dropped 7 bases, with 19 bases sitting between them. The CDR3 region is CASTEGPSFGEKLFF. Here the CDR3 DNA reads TGCGCCAGCACGGAGGGCCCCTCGTTTGGTGAAAAACTGTTTTTT.